This passage covers 30 T cell receptor beta chains from one sample sequenced in a study of regulatory T cells in long-lasting Graves disease. Building of the TCR beta libraries involved iRepertoire HTBI primers and Arm-PCR of CDR3 regions. TCRdb used MiXCR to reprocess the multiplex PCR reads, holding one entry per CDR3 protein. The table lists under 300,000 distinct CDR3 sequences, 20% to 25% of them singletons. Indicated time point: newly diagnosed GD, antithyroid drugs for less than 3 months. Scientists built the TCR library using RNA that was extracted from PBMCs. The specimen comprised peripheral blood mononuclear cells (PBMCs), sampled at new diagnosis, from a patient treated with antithyroid drugs. The receptors here all came from a female donor with Graves disease.

This clonotype occurred many times. This chain connects TRBV20-1 to TRBJ2-3, with TRBD1 matching 9 bases. In germline, CDR1 is DFQATT, CDR2 SNEGSKA (reference sequence). The CDR3 has 15 amino acids. V gave up 6 bases and J gave up 6 bases; unmatched junction bases: 13. As DNA, the CDR3 is TGCAGTGCGAGCACCGGGACAGGGTCGCTGGATACGCAGTATTTT. It is translated as CSASTGTGSLDTQYF.

Many counts were recorded for this clonotype. The chain combines TRBV7-9 with TRBJ1-4; D unresolved. The germline V and J ends were trimmed by 5 bases and 0 bases, with 7 bases remaining between them. CDR1 is SEHNR, CDR2 FQNEAQ, per germline (reference sequence). The CDR3 sequence is 14 residues long. CDR3: CASSPQTTNEKLFF. The CDR3 region has the DNA TGTGCCAGCAGCCCGCAAACAACTAATGAAAAACTGTTTTTT.

This clonotype was observed many times. The V call is TRBV18, the J call TRBJ1-2, with no clear D. Germline values: CDR1 KGHSH, CDR2 LQKENI. The CDR3 has 13 residues. Trimming stripped 8 bases from V and 3 bases from J, with 13 bases between. The chain's CDR3 is CASIGRRDYGYTF. The CDR3 nucleotides read TGTGCCAGCATTGGCCGCCGCGACTATGGCTACACCTTC.

This clonotype appeared once. This chain joins TRBV19 and TRBJ2-3; 9 bases are a match to TRBD2. The length of the CDR3 is 14 residues. V gave up 10 bases and J gave up 1 base; unmatched junction bases: 6. Germline loops: CDR1 LNHDA, CDR2 SQIVND (reference sequence). The CDR3 here is CATSRLAGTDTQYF. The CDR3 nucleotides are TGTGCCACATCTCGACTAGCGGGCACAGATACGCAGTATTTT.

The CDR3 sequence: CASSDTGGQYF. CDR3 sequence (DNA): TGTGCCAGCAGTGACACAGGGGGGCAGTACTTC. This chain joins TRBV2 and TRBJ2-7; 8 nucleotides match TRBD1. The length of the CDR3 is 11 residues. CDR1 is SNHLY, CDR2 FYNNEI, per germline. V gave up 3 bases and J gave up 9 bases; unmatched junction bases: 1.

The rearrangement links TRBV6-1 to TRBJ1-2; no reliable D call. Germline values: CDR1 MNHNS, CDR2 SASEGT. V dropped 2 bases and J dropped 4 bases, with 8 bases sitting between them. The CDR3 runs to 13 residues. The DNA of the CDR3 is TGTGCCAGCAGTGAACGGCAGATCTATGGCTACACCTTC. As protein: CASSERQIYGYTF.

With regard to this clonotype: The likely explanation is a read error, given a far larger clone one base away. This chain uses TRBV5-1 with TRBJ2-5; 8 bases fit TRBD2. Germline CDR1 is SGHRS and CDR2 is YFSETQ. This CDR3 spans 14 amino acids. V dropped 0 bases and J dropped 11; count of bases not matched to a gene: 9. Written as DNA, the CDR3 is TGCGCCAGCAGCTTGGTTAGCGGGGTCAATGAGCAGTACTTC. It translates to CASSLVSGVNEQYF.

J is TRBJ2-7 and V is TRBV4-3; TRBD2 matches at 9 bases. The V gene end was trimmed by 5 bases and the J gene end by 3 bases; junction bases not matched to a gene: 14. Germline CDR1 and CDR2: LGHNA and YSLEER. This CDR3 region has 17 residues. The CDR3 sequence: CASSILPLAGKVYEQYF. The CDR3, as DNA: TGCGCCAGCAGCATACTACCCCTAGCGGGAAAGGTCTACGAGCAGTACTTC.

Concerning this clonotype: Being one base from a much bigger clone, this may be a read error. The CDR3 nucleotides are TGTGCCAGCAGACAGACTAGAGGTGGGAATGAGCAGTTCTTC. Translated: CASRQTRGGNEQFF. This chain connects TRBV6-2 or TRBV6-3 to TRBJ2-1; TRBD2 might be the D (6 bases). Deletions cut 6 bases from V and 7 bases from J, with 16 bases between. Germline loops: CDR1 MNHEY, CDR2 SVGEGT. This CDR3 comprises 14 residues.

This clonotype was seen at least ten times. This chain joins TRBV5-1 and TRBJ1-2; D unclear. This CDR3 comprises 14 residues. The V gene's germline CDR1 is SGHRS and CDR2 YFSETQ. Trimming cost V 2 bases and J 7 bases, with 15 bases left between them. The CDR3 sequence: CASSLTSPMRGYTF. Written as DNA, the CDR3 is TGCGCCAGCAGCTTAACGTCGCCGATGCGTGGCTACACCTTC.

The sample holds many counts of this clonotype. The genes are TRBV7-3 and TRBJ2-3; 9 nucleotides match TRBD2. The junction had 10 bases not matched to a gene; V was cut back by 5 bases and J by 7 bases. CDR1 and CDR2 from the germline V gene are SGHTA and FQGTGA. The CDR3 runs 15 residues. The CDR3 protein is CASSDRGGGAYTQYF. Written as DNA, the CDR3 is TGTGCCAGCAGCGATCGAGGCGGGGGGGCATATACGCAGTATTTT.

The sample holds many counts of this clonotype. This chain links TRBV11-2 with TRBJ2-3; D possibly corresponds to TRBD2 (7 bases). Trimming cost V 3 bases and J 0 bases, with 13 bases left between them. Germline CDR1 is SGHAT and CDR2 is FQNNGV. The CDR3 has 16 residues. The CDR3 sequence is CASSFRGAGSTDTQYF. CDR3 in DNA: TGTGCCAGCAGCTTTCGGGGGGCCGGGAGCACAGATACGCAGTATTTT.

This clonotype was observed at least ten times. The CDR3 sequence is CASSPQGNLAEQYF. The CDR3 DNA reads as TGTGCCAGCTCACCACAGGGAAATCTCGCCGAGCAGTACTTC. The rearrangement joins TRBV18 to TRBJ2-7; D gene ambiguous. This CDR3 spans 14 amino acids. Trimming took off 1 base at V and 6 bases at J, with 13 bases between the two ends. Germline CDR1 reads KGHSH; CDR2 reads LQKENI.

CDR3 in amino acids: CASRRRAPTYEQYF. DNA of the CDR3: TGTGCCAGCAGGAGGAGGGCCCCAACCTACGAGCAGTACTTC. The V gene is TRBV6-2 or TRBV6-3, the J gene TRBJ2-7; D is perhaps TRBD2 (6 bases). Between the trimmed V and J ends, which lost 6 bases and 2 bases, there was a span of 14 bases. The CDR3 consists of 14 residues. Germline CDR1 reads MNHEY; CDR2 reads SVGEGT.

This clonotype was observed at least ten times. This sequence joins TRBV10-3 and TRBJ1-1; D unclear. CDR1 ENHRY and CDR2 SYGVKD come from the germline V gene. The CDR3 totals 13 residues. Deletions cut 11 bases from V and 4 bases from J, with 17 bases between. The CDR3 coding sequence is TGTGCCGCGGAGGAAGTATTGGGCACTGAAGCTTTCTTT. This gives the protein CAAEEVLGTEAFF.

V is TRBV3-1 and J is TRBJ2-2, with TRBD2 identical over 11 bases. The CDR3 has 18 residues. Per germline, CDR1 LGHDT and CDR2 YNNKEL (reference sequence). V dropped 4 bases and J dropped 7; count of bases not matched to a gene: 14. The CDR3 sequence is CASSPRHGLAGGNGELFF. The CDR3 DNA reads as TGTGCCAGCAGCCCAAGGCACGGCCTAGCGGGGGGCAACGGGGAGCTGTTTTTT.

This clonotype was counted between two and nine times. The chain uses TRBV9 and TRBJ1-2; 8 bases are a match to TRBD1. Germline V gene sequence: CDR1 SGDLS, CDR2 YYNGEE. J gave up 8 bases and V 4 bases, and 13 bases lay outside the gene matches. The CDR3 is 15 amino acids. The CDR3 bases are TGTGCCAGCAGCTCACGGACAGGGAGTAATTGGGGCTACACCTTC. Protein: CASSSRTGSNWGYTF.

This clonotype was found many times. This chain uses TRBV7-2 with TRBJ2-1, with 11 bases aligning to TRBD2. Trimming took 8 bases from V and 4 from J; bases not matched to a gene: 7. Germline V gives CDR1 SGHTA, CDR2 FQGNSA. The CDR3 consists of 15 residues. The DNA of the CDR3 is TGTGCCAGCGGCGTGGGACTAGCGGTATACAATGAGCAGTTCTTC. It is translated as CASGVGLAVYNEQFF.

This clonotype was observed at least ten times. The chain has TRBV25-1 and TRBJ2-7; no clear D. The CDR3 is made up of 14 amino acids. V was trimmed by 4 bases and J by 1 base, leaving 11 bases between them. Germline V gene sequence: CDR1 MGHDK, CDR2 SYGVNS. The CDR3 spells CASSGTFGSYEQYF. The CDR3 bases are TGTGCCAGCAGTGGGACGTTCGGTTCCTACGAGCAGTACTTC.

Concerning this clonotype itself: It is likely a read error: a sequence one base away is far more abundant. The chain uses TRBV28 and TRBJ2-1; 8 nucleotides align to TRBD2. CDR3 length: 15 residues. Germline assignment: CDR1 MDHEN and CDR2 SYDVKM. The DNA for the CDR3 is TGTGCCAGCTCGCTAGCGGGCAGAGCGGGTGAGACCCGGTACTTC. Amino acids: CASSLAGRAGETRYF.

This clonotype was picked up many times. The V gene is TRBV20-1, the J gene TRBJ1-3; D ambiguous. The CDR3 is 13 amino acids. Germline CDR1 reads DFQATT; CDR2 reads SNEGSKA (reference sequence). The CDR3 DNA follows: TGCAGCACGACTGTGGGATCTGGAAACACCATATATTTT. Residues: CSTTVGSGNTIYF.

In this sample, this clonotype turned up many times. This rearrangement joins TRBV11-2 to TRBJ2-2; unclear D gene. The germline V and J ends were trimmed by 5 bases and 4 bases, with 8 bases remaining between them. The CDR3 contains 13 residues. CDR1 is SGHAT and CDR2 is FQNNGV in the germline V gene. Written as DNA, the CDR3 is TGTGCCAGCAGCGTTGAGGCCACCGGGGAGCTGTTTTTT. Translating it yields CASSVEATGELFF.

This clonotype was recorded many times. The chain carries TRBV7-2 and TRBJ1-2; TRBD1 matches 7 bases. V was clipped by 4 bases and J by 2 bases; unmatched bases: 4. The V gene's germline CDR1 is SGHTA and CDR2 FQGNSA. This CDR3 is built from 14 residues. CDR3 nucleotide sequence: TGTGCCAGCAGCTCCGCGACAGGGAACTATGGCTACACCTTC. Protein product: CASSSATGNYGYTF.

The V and J genes are TRBV4-2 and TRBJ2-1; TRBD2 might be the D (5 bases). This CDR3 is built from 15 residues. V was shortened by 1 base and J by 0 bases, with 7 bases between the two germline ends. Germline V gene sequence: CDR1 LGHNA, CDR2 YNFKEQ. This CDR3 reads CASSQAGNSYNEQFF. As DNA, the CDR3 is TGTGCCAGCAGCCAAGCCGGGAACTCCTACAATGAGCAGTTCTTC.

The table lists this clonotype with many counts. V is TRBV5-1 and J is TRBJ2-2; D perhaps matches TRBD2 (6 bases). This CDR3 is built from 16 residues. Trimming left V 4 bases short and J 0 bases short, with 13 bases between. Germline V CDR1 and CDR2: SGHRS, YFSETQ. The DNA for the CDR3 is TGCGCCAGCAGCCAAATGGGGACTGCGAACACCGGGGAGCTGTTTTTT. Translation gives CASSQMGTANTGELFF.

This clonotype was detected many times. V gene TRBV12-3 or TRBV12-4 combines with J gene TRBJ1-4, with 7 bases that match TRBD1. CDR3 size: 14 residues. Trimming at V came to 6 bases and at J to 8 bases, leaving 9 bases not matched to a gene. CDR3 loop: CASRAPGTVEKLFF. CDR3 nucleotide sequence: TGTGCCAGCAGGGCCCCCGGGACAGTCGAAAAACTGTTTTTT.

This clonotype was recorded at least ten times. CDR3 sequence reads: CASIDEQGRSYNSPLHF. CDR3 DNA sequence: TGTGCCAGCATTGACGAACAGGGGAGGTCCTATAATTCACCCCTCCACTTT. This chain connects TRBV2 to TRBJ1-6, with 7 bases aligning to TRBD1. The CDR3 has 17 amino acids. The germline V gene has CDR1 SNHLY and CDR2 FYNNEI. After removal of 7 bases from V and 1 base from J, the junction contained 10 bases not matched to a gene.

The chain combines TRBV6-1 with TRBJ2-5, with D possibly TRBD1 on 6 matching bases. V was shortened by 6 bases and J by 5 bases, with 10 bases between the two germline ends. The CDR3 has 12 residues. Germline-derived CDR1 and CDR2 are MNHNS and SASEGT. DNA for the CDR3: TGTGCCAGCAGGACAGGCGGGGAGACCCAGTACTTC. Translation: CASRTGGETQYF.

Of note for this clonotype: This sequence may be a read error, since a much larger clone differs from it by one base. This rearrangement joins TRBV7-3 to TRBJ2-3; 8 bases match TRBD1. The CDR3 length is 15 residues. Per germline, CDR1 SGHTA and CDR2 FQGTGA. V dropped 5 bases and J dropped 0; count of bases not matched to a gene: 4. The CDR3 loop is CASSDRDRSTDTQYF. CDR3 coding DNA: TGTGCCAGCAGCGACCGGGACAGGAGCACAGATACGCAGTATTTT.

This clonotype was observed at least ten times. The CDR3, as DNA: TGCAGTGCCCCCGACTGGAAGACCCTTAACAATGAGCAGTTCTTC. Translating it yields CSAPDWKTLNNEQFF. The V gene is TRBV20-1, the J gene TRBJ2-1; D ambiguous. V was clipped by 6 bases and J by 5 bases, with 20 bases between them. CDR3 length: 15 amino acids. Germline V gene lookup returns CDR1 DFQATT and CDR2 SNEGSKA (reference sequence).